Listed below are T cell receptor beta chains from one sample, sequenced in a study of PD-L1 blockade in urothelial cancer. Profiling relied on immunoSEQ multiplex PCR, and the TCRdb table lists in-frame clones only, not all of them. The table records roughly 130,000 clones, around 85% of them present only once. The source was PBMCs, collected around atezolizumab (anti-PD-L1) treatment. These receptors all come from a man aged 45-65 years with urothelial cancer. Each CDR3 is given with its conserved first and last residue. A D gene is named only where the DNA matches it firmly.

.	TRBV6-1	TRBJ1-6	CASSRRDRSPLHF
.	TRBV15	TRBJ2-7	CATSIDRFLSYEQYF
TRBD1	TRBV5-1	TRBJ2-7	CASSLQGREQYF
TRBD1	TRBV28	TRBJ2-7	CASREPGGASYEQYF
.	TRBV5-8	TRBJ2-1	CASSLAVGVVSYEQFF
.	TRBV7-2	TRBJ1-1	CASSLVSRSPTEAFF
.	TRBV6-5	TRBJ1-2	CASSYTQSGANYGYTF
TRBD1	TRBV2	TRBJ2-7	CASSRGQGVVEQYF
.	TRBV27	TRBJ2-3	CASSSRQVWARSTDTQYF
.	TRBV7-8	TRBJ2-4	CASSLDGRVSRPRIQYF
TRBD2	TRBV28	TRBJ2-2	CASRVSGSNTGELFF
TRBD2	TRBV19	TRBJ2-7	CASSMTSGRLNEQYF
.	TRBV30	TRBJ2-7	CAWSHRRAYEQYF
.	TRBV27	TRBJ1-2	CASSRVGNYGYTF
.	TRBV30	TRBJ2-7	CAWRLQGSYEQYF
.	TRBV18	TRBJ1-1	CASEKTGYTEAFF
.	TRBV28	TRBJ1-2	CASSFPQRGYTF
.	TRBV30	TRBJ2-7	CAWSPGPSSYEQYF
TRBD1	TRBV5-6	TRBJ1-4	CASSLRTGANEKLFF
TRBD1	TRBV28	TRBJ2-7	CASAGTAYEQYF
.	TRBV15	TRBJ2-7	CATSRDRSFSSYEQYF
TRBD1	TRBV19	TRBJ2-5	CASSIQGAGETQYF